Shown below are 17 T cell receptor beta chains from a single sample sequenced in a study of beta chain features in type 1 diabetes. Study results and limitations: Among patients with Type 1 diabetes, TCRB CDR3s were moderately but significantly shorter in every one of the four CD4+ subsets.

Reverse transcription of all isolated RNA meant that expressed TCRB transcripts were sequenced. Measured with immunoSEQ multiplex PCR; TCRdb has only the in-frame clones, and not every one. Here the sample spans around 310,000 clones, roughly 13% being singletons. For these receptors, no antigen is known. The sample consisted of naive CD4+ T cells from blood. Source of these receptors: a woman aged 18-29 years with type 1 diabetes.

This clone showed up just a few times. V usage is TRBV5-1 and J usage is TRBJ2-1; 7 bases match TRBD2. Unmatched junction bases numbered 3, after V lost 4 bases and J lost 2 bases. The CDR3 has 14 amino acids. CDR1 and CDR2 (germline): SGHRS, YFSETQ. The CDR3: CASSESGTYNEQFF. For the CDR3, the DNA is TGCGCCAGCAGCGAGAGCGGGACCTACAATGAGCAGTTCTTC.

Only a few counts were recorded for this clone. The chain links TRBV19 to TRBJ2-1; D not certain. Per the germline V gene, CDR1 is LNHDA and CDR2 is SQIVND (reference sequence). The CDR3 spans 13 residues. Trimming removed 7 bases at V and 4 bases at J, with 11 bases between. The CDR3 reads CASNSWRYNEQFF. The DNA of the CDR3 is TGTGCCAGTAATAGCTGGCGGTACAATGAGCAGTTCTTC.

This clone was seen more than once but under ten times. The DNA of the CDR3 is TGTGCCAGCACTCAGAGGGTGAATCAGCCCCAGCATTTT. This codes for CASTQRVNQPQHF. The rearrangement joins TRBV28 to TRBJ1-5; D is unclear. The CDR3 is made up of 13 amino acids. Trimming left V 7 bases short and J 4 bases short, with 11 bases between. Germline loops: CDR1 MDHEN, CDR2 SYDVKM.

The chain carries TRBV18 and TRBJ2-3, with 9 bases lining up with TRBD2. CDR3 length: 15 residues. After removal of 3 bases from V and 6 bases from J, the junction contained 7 bases not matched to a gene. The V gene's germline CDR1 is KGHSH and CDR2 LQKENI. CDR3 sequence: CASSPQREVMDTQYF. The CDR3 DNA reads as TGTGCCAGCTCACCGCAGCGGGAGGTAATGGATACGCAGTATTTT.

In this sample, this clone turned up a few times. In the same sample, other DNA sequences code for this CDR3. The chain carries TRBV30 and TRBJ2-3, with D perhaps matching TRBD2 (6 bases). V gave up 4 bases and J gave up 5 bases, with 10 bases separating them. The CDR3 runs 12 residues. Germline CDR1 GTSNPN, CDR2 SVGIG (reference sequence). DNA of the CDR3: TGTGCCTGGACCTCCGGGGGAGATACGCAGTATTTT. It specifies CAWTSGGDTQYF.

This clone was seen only a few times. The genes are TRBV14 and TRBJ2-5; D not resolved. The CDR3 length is 13 residues. Trimming left V 1 base short and J 7 bases short, with 10 bases between. CDR1 SGHDN and CDR2 FVKESK come from the germline V gene. CDR3 region: CASSQVVHGTQYF. CDR3 bases: TGTGCCAGCAGCCAAGTTGTTCACGGGACCCAGTACTTC.

This chain links TRBV7-9 with TRBJ1-1; the match to TRBD1 covers 7 bases. J lost 1 base, V lost 5 bases, and 7 bases had no gene match. Looked up from germline, CDR1 is SEHNR and CDR2 is FQNEAQ (reference sequence). The CDR3 is 15 residues long. The CDR3 DNA sequence: TGTGCCAGCAGCCGAGGGGGCCCGGGGAACACTGAAGCTTTCTTT. Its translation: CASSRGGPGNTEAFF.

The V and J genes are TRBV11-2 and TRBJ2-1, with TRBD2 matching 14 bases. Per the germline V gene, CDR1 is SGHAT and CDR2 is FQNNGV. The CDR3 covers 16 residues. V lost 1 base and J lost 9; bases outside the gene matches: 5. CDR3 sequence: CASSLVGTSGRGEQFF. CDR3 nucleotide sequence: TGTGCCAGCAGCTTAGTGGGGACTAGCGGGAGAGGTGAGCAGTTCTTC.

The chain carries TRBV19 and TRBJ1-2, with 7 bases fitting TRBD1. The CDR3 runs to 12 residues. V gave up 5 bases and J gave up 7 bases; unmatched junction bases: 4. Germline loops: CDR1 LNHDA, CDR2 SQIVND (reference sequence). The CDR3: CASSRQGGGYTF. CDR3 nucleotide sequence: TGTGCCAGTAGTCGACAGGGTGGTGGCTACACCTTC.

This chain links TRBV11-2 with TRBJ2-5; 9 positions match TRBD2. The trim removed 3 bases at V and 5 bases at J, leaving 7 bases unmatched. CDR1 SGHAT and CDR2 FQNNGV come from the germline V gene. The CDR3 covers 15 residues. The CDR3 protein is CASSFLAGGVETQYF. The CDR3 bases are TGTGCCAGCAGCTTTCTTGCGGGAGGGGTGGAGACCCAGTACTTC.

The genes are TRBV28 and TRBJ2-3, with TRBD2 matching 13 bases. Per germline, CDR1 MDHEN and CDR2 SYDVKM. Trimming cost V 5 bases and J 3 bases; bases outside gene matches: 8. The CDR3 spans 17 residues. The chain's CDR3 is CASSHGTSGILTDTQYF. As DNA, the CDR3 is TGTGCCAGCAGTCATGGGACTAGCGGGATACTTACAGATACGCAGTATTTT.

The chain links TRBV7-9 to TRBJ2-1; 12 nucleotides line up with TRBD2. Germline assignment: CDR1 SEHNR and CDR2 FQNEAQ (reference sequence). The CDR3 length is 15 residues. Germline trimming cut 4 bases from V and 4 bases from J; bases unmatched to any gene: 2. The CDR3 DNA reads TGTGCCAGCAGCTCCGGGACTAGCGGGTACAATGAGCAGTTCTTC. This sequence encodes CASSSGTSGYNEQFF.

The sample holds a few counts of this clone. The chain links TRBV14 to TRBJ2-7; D not resolved. Germline lookup yields CDR1 SGHDN and CDR2 FVKESK. Trimming removed 0 bases at V and 7 bases at J, with 25 bases between. The CDR3 runs 18 residues. The chain's CDR3 is CASSQDLDLTGSPGEQYV. CDR3 in DNA: TGTGCCAGCAGCCAAGATCTAGATCTCACTGGATCCCCGGGTGAGCAGTACGTC.

This clone was counted a few times. The J gene is TRBJ2-2, the V gene TRBV19, with D unclear. Trimming removed 3 bases at V and 1 base at J, with 6 bases between. Germline CDR1 LNHDA, CDR2 SQIVND (reference sequence). The CDR3 is 14 amino acids. Written as DNA, the CDR3 is TGTGCCAGTAGTATGTGGAGGAACACCGGGGAGCTGTTTTTT. Residues: CASSMWRNTGELFF.

This clone was detected only a few times. The chain couples TRBV7-2 to TRBJ1-5, with D uncertain. V lost 8 bases and J lost 6, with 17 bases in between. This CDR3 is 14 amino acids long. Germline values: CDR1 SGHTA, CDR2 FQGNSA. In DNA, the CDR3 is TGTGCCAGCTCCGACCCATCCAGAGGTCAGCCCCAGCATTTT. Residues: CASSDPSRGQPQHF.

This clone was seen a handful of times. The rearrangement joins TRBV5-1 to TRBJ2-7, with 11 bases lining up with TRBD1. With V trimmed by 5 bases and J by 3 bases, 7 bases remained unmatched. CDR1 SGHRS and CDR2 YFSETQ come from the germline V gene. There are 15 residues in the CDR3. The DNA of the CDR3 is TGCGCCAGCAGGACCTTGGGGACAGGGGGCTACGAGCAGTACTTC. Translated: CASRTLGTGGYEQYF.

The table lists this clone with a few counts. This sequence joins TRBV4-2 and TRBJ2-5; 11 positions agree with TRBD2. The length of the CDR3 is 17 residues. Germline CDR1 LGHNA, CDR2 YNFKEQ. J lost 5 bases, V lost 0 bases, and 8 bases had no gene match. DNA of the CDR3: TGTGCCAGCAGCCAAGAACTAGCGGGGGCCGGTTCTGAGACCCAGTACTTC. Translating it yields CASSQELAGAGSETQYF.